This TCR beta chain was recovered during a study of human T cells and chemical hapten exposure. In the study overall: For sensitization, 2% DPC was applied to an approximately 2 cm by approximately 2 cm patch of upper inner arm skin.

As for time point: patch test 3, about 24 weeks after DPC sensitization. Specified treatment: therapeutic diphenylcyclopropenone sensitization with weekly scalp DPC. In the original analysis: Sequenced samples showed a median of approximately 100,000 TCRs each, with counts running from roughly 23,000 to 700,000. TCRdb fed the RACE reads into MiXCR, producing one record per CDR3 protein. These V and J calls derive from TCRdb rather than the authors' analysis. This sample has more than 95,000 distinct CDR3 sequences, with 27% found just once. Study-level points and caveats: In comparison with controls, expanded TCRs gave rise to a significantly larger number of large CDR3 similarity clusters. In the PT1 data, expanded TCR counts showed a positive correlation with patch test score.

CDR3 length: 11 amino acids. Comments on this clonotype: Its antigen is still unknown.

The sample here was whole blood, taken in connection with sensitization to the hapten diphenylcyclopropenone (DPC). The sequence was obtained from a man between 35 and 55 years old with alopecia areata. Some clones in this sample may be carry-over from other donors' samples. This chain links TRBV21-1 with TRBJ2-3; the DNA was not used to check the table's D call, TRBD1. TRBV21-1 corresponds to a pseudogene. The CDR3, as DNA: TGTGCCAGCCCCAGGGCAGATACGCAGTATTTT. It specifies CASPRADTQYF.